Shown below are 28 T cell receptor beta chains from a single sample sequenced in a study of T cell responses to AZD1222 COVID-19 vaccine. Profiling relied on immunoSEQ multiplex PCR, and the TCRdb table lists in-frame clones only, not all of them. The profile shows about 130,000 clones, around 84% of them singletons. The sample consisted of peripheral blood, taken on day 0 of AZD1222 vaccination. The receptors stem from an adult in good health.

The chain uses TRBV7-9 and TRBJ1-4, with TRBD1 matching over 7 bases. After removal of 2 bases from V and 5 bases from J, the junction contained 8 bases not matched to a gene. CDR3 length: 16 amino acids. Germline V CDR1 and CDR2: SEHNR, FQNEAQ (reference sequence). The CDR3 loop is CASSLPIGTANEKLFF. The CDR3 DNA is TGTGCCAGCAGCTTACCCATCGGGACAGCGAATGAAAAACTGTTTTTT.

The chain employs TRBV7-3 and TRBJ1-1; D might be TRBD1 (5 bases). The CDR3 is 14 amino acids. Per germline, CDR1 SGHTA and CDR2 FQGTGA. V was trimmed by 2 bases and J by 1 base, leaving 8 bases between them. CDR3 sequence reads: CASSLGATNTEAFF. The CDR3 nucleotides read TGTGCCAGCAGCTTAGGGGCGACGAACACTGAAGCTTTCTTT.

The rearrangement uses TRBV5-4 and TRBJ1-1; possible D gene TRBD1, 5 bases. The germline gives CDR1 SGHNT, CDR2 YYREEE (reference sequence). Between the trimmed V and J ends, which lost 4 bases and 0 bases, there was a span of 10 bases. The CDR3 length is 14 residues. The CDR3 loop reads CASSRDSLNTEAFF. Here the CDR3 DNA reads TGTGCCAGCAGCCGTGACAGTTTGAACACTGAAGCTTTCTTT. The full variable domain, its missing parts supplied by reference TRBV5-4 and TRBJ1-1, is ETGVTQSPTHLIKTRGQQVTLRCSSQSGHNTVSWYQQALGQGPQFIFQYYREEENGRGNFPPRFSGLQFPNYSSELNVNALELDDSALYLCASSRDSLNTEAFFGQGTRLTVV.

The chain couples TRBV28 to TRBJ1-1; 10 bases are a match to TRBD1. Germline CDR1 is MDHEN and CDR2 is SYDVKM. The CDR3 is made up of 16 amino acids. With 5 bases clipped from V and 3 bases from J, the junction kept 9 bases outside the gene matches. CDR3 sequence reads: CASSKGMGQGYTEAFF. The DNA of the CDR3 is TGTGCCAGCAGTAAGGGGATGGGACAGGGGTACACTGAAGCTTTCTTT.

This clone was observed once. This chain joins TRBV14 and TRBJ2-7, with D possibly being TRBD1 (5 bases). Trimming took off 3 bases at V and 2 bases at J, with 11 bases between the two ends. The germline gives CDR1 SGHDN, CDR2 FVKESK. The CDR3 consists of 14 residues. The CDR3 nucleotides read TGTGCCAGCAGCCAGCAGACAGCTACCTACGAGCAGTACTTC. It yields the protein CASSQQTATYEQYF. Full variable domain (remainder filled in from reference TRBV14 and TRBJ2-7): EAGVTQFPSHSVIEKGQTVTLRCDPISGHDNLYWYRRVMGKEIKFLLHFVKESKQDESGMPNNRFLAERTGGTYSTLKVQPAELEDSGVYFCASSQQTATYEQYFGPGTRLTVT.

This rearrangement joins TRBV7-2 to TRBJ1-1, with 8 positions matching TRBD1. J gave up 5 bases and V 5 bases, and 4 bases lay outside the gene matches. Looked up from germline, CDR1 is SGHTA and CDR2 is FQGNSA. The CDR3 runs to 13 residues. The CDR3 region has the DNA TGTGCCAGCAGCCAGGGGGCGCGGACTGAAGCTTTCTTT. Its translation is CASSQGARTEAFF.

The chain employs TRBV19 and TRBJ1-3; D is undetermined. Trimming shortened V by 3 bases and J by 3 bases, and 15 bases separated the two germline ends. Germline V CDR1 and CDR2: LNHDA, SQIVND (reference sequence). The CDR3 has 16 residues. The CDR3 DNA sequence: TGTGCCAGTAGTATTGGTGTGGGCGCATTTGGAAACACCATATATTTT. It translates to CASSIGVGAFGNTIYF.

The CDR3 region is CATSRDPGGSSEAFF. In DNA, the CDR3 is TGTGCCACCAGCAGAGACCCCGGGGGGTCATCTGAAGCTTTCTTT. The chain couples TRBV15 to TRBJ1-1, with D tentatively TRBD1 (5 bases). CDR1 and CDR2 (germline): LNHNV, YYDKDF (reference sequence). The CDR3 runs to 15 residues. Trimming left V 0 bases short and J 6 bases short, with 14 bases between.

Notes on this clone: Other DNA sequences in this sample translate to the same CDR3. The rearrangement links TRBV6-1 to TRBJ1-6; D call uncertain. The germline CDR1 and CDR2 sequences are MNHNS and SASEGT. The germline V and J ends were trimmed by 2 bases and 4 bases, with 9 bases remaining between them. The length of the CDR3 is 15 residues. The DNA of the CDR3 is TGTGCCAGCAGTGAACAGGACGGATATAATTCACCCCTCCACTTT. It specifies CASSEQDGYNSPLHF.

CDR3 DNA: TGTGCCAGCAGTCATACTAGCGGGGGGCCTCCCGGGGAGCTGTTTTTT. Translating it yields CASSHTSGGPPGELFF. This chain links TRBV28 with TRBJ2-2; TRBD2 matches 12 bases. The germline V gene has CDR1 MDHEN and CDR2 SYDVKM. Losses at the gene ends were 5 bases for V and 6 bases for J; bases not matched to a gene: 7. The CDR3 has 16 residues.

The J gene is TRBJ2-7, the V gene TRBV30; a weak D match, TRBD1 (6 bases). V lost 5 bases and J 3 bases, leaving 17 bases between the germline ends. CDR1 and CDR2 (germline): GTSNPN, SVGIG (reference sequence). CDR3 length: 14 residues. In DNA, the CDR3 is TGTGCCTGGGGGCTCAGGGACATAAACTACGAGCAGTACTTC. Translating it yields CAWGLRDINYEQYF. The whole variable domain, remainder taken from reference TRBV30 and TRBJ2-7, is SQTIHQWPATLVQPVGSPLSLECTVEGTSNPNLYWYRQAAGRGLQLLFYSVGIGQISSEVPQNLSASRPQDRQFILSSKKLLLSDSGFYLCAWGLRDINYEQYFGPGTRLTVT.

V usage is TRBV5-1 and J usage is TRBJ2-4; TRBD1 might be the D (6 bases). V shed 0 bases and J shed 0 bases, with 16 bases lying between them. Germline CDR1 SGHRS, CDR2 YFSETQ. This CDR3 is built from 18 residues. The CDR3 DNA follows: TGCGCCAGCAGCTTGGGAAGACAGGTTTCACTAGCCAAAAACATTCAGTACTTC. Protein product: CASSLGRQVSLAKNIQYF.

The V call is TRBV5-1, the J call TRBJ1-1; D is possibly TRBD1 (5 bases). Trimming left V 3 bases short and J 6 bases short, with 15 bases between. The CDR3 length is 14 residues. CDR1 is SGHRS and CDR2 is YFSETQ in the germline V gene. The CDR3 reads CASSSNPGRAEAFF. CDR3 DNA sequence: TGCGCCAGCAGCTCCAACCCAGGGCGGGCTGAAGCTTTCTTT.

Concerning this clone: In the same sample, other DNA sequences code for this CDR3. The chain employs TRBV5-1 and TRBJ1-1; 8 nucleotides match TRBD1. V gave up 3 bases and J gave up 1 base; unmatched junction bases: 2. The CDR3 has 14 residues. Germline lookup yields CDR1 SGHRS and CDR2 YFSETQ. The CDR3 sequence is CASSSGTGNTEAFF. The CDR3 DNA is TGCGCCAGCAGCTCCGGGACAGGGAACACTGAAGCTTTCTTT.

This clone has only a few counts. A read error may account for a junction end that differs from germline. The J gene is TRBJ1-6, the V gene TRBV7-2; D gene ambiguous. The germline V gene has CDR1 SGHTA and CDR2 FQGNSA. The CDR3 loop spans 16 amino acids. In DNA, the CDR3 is TGTGCCAGCAGCCCCCAGGTGGTATCCTATGATTCACCCCTCCACTTT. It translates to CASSPQVVSYDSPLHF.

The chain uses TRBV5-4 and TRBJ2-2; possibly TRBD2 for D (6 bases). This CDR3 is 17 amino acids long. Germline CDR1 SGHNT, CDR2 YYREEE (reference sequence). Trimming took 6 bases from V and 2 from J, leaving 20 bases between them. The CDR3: CASTMGGRHLNTGELFF. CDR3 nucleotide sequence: TGTGCCAGCACCATGGGGGGACGACATCTTAACACCGGGGAGCTGTTTTTT.

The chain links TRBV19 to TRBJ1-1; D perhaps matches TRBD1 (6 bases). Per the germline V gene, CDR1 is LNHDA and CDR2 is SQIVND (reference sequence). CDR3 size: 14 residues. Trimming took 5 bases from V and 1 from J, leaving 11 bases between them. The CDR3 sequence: CASSLGQKNTEAFF. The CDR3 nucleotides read TGTGCCAGTAGTCTCGGACAGAAGAACACTGAAGCTTTCTTT.

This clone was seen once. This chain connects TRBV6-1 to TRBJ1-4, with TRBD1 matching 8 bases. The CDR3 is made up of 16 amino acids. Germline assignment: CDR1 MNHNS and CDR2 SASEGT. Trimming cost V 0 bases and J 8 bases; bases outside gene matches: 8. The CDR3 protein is CASSEAGRGRREKLFF. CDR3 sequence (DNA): TGTGCCAGCAGTGAAGCGGGCAGGGGGCGAAGGGAAAAACTGTTTTTT.

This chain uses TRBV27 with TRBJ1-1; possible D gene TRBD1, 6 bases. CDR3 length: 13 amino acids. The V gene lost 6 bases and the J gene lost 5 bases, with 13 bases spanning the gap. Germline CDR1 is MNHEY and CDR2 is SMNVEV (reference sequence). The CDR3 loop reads CASSPSGDTEAFF. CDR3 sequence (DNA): TGTGCCAGCAGCCCTTCAGGGGATACTGAAGCTTTCTTT.

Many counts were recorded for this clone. CDR3 region: CASRFYRSSYNSPLHF. As DNA, the CDR3 is TGTGCCAGCAGATTTTACAGGAGCTCCTATAATTCACCCCTCCACTTT. The V gene is TRBV27, the J gene TRBJ1-6, with a tentative D call TRBD1 (5 bases). The CDR3 covers 16 residues. Germline V CDR1 and CDR2: MNHEY, SMNVEV (reference sequence). V was clipped by 6 bases and J by 0 bases, with 12 bases between them.

The CDR3 spells CASTFFRPDLGGYTF. The CDR3 nucleotides are TGTGCCAGCACCTTTTTTAGACCGGACTTAGGGGGCTACACCTTC. The rearrangement links TRBV7-9 to TRBJ1-2; the D is unclear. V was clipped by 7 bases and J by 8 bases, with 23 bases between them. The length of the CDR3 is 15 residues. Germline CDR1 SEHNR, CDR2 FQNEAQ (reference sequence).

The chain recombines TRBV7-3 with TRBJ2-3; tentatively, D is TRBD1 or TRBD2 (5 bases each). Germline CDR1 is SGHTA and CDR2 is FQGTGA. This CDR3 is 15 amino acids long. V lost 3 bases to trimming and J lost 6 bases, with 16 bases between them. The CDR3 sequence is CASSFRAGSDDTQYF. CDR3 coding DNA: TGTGCCAGCAGCTTTCGGGCAGGGAGCGATGATACGCAGTATTTT.

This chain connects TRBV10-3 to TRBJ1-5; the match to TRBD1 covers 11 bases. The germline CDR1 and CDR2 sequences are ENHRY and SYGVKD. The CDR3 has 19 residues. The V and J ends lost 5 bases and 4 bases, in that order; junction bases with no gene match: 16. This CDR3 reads CAISSLPSSGTGGNQPQHF. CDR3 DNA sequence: TGTGCCATCAGTTCCTTGCCTTCTTCCGGGACAGGGGGTAATCAGCCCCAGCATTTT.

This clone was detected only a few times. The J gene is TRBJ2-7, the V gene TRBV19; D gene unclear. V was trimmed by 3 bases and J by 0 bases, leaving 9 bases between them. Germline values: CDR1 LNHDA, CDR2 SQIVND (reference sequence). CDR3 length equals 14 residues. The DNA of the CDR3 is TGTGCCAGTAGTATTAGTCCCACCTCCTACGAGCAGTACTTC. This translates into CASSISPTSYEQYF.

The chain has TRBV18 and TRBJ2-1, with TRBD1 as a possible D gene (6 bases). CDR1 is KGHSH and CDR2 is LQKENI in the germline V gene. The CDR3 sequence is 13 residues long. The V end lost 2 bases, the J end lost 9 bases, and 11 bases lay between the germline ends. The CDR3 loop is CASSPGQIGEQFF. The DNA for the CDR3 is TGTGCCAGCTCACCAGGACAGATTGGTGAGCAGTTCTTC.

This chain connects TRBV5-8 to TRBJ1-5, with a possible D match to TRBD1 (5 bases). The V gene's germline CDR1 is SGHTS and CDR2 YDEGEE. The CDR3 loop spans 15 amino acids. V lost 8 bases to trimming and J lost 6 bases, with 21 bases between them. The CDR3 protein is CASNTGGRKFQPQHF. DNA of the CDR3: TGTGCCAGTAATACAGGAGGCAGAAAATTTCAGCCCCAGCATTTT. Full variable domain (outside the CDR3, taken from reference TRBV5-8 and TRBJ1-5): EAGVTQSPTHLIKTRGQQATLRCSPISGHTSVYWYQQALGLGLQFLLWYDEGEERNRGNFPPRFSGRQFPNYSSELNVNALELEDSALYLCASNTGGRKFQPQHFGDGTRLSIL.

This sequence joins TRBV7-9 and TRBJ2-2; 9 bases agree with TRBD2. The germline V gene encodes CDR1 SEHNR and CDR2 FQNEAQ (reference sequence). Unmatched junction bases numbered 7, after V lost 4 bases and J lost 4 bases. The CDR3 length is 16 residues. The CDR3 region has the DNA TGTGCCAGCAGCTCAGGGGGGACTAGCCGCACCGGGGAGCTGTTTTTT. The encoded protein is CASSSGGTSRTGELFF.

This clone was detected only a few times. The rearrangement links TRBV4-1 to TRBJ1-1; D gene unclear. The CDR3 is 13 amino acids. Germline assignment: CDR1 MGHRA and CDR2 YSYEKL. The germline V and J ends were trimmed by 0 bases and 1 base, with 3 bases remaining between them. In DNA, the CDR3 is TGCGCCAGCAGCCAAGATAGGAACACTGAAGCTTTCTTT. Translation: CASSQDRNTEAFF.